This T cell receptor (beta chain) originates from a study of beta chain features in type 1 diabetes (dated by TCRdb to 2016 to 2018). In the study overall: Mean age, gender distribution, total cell number and subset yield did not differ between patients and healthy donors. Regulatory and stem cell-like memory subsets were isolated from only 8 patients and about 8 healthy donors, whereas naive and central memory subsets came from all 30 or so donors. The study compared the TCRB repertoires of sorted circulating CD4+ T cell subsets in recently diagnosed type 1 diabetes patients with those in matched healthy donors. Across all samples, approximately 100 million sorted cells were examined, and cell number per subset correlated strongly with RNA yield. Overall study results and their limits: A moderate but significant shortening of TCRB CDR3 length was observed in type 1 diabetes patients in all four CD4+ subsets. Naive, central memory and regulatory TCRB repertoires appeared to be more similar among patients than among healthy donors. Only small numbers of individuals were included in the HLA sub-analyses, which left unresolved whether HLA type had any influence on TCRB rearrangement. Because cDNA was sequenced instead of genomic DNA, activated cells with high expression could be over-represented, although the groups did not differ in activation or CD3 levels. Shorter templates might have been favored by PCR, but patient and control samples were amplified and corrected together, so both groups would have been affected equally by any skew. Fewer insertions and more nucleotide deletions at VDJ recombination sites were observed in patients with type 1 diabetes, implying thymic rearrangement abnormalities.

This clone was counted only a few times. No antigen is known for it. No quality values exist for individual bases; no much larger clone is one base distant. Reading from cysteine to phenylalanine, the CDR3 counts 12 amino acids. The read is trimmed to its CDR3 DNA, 36 bases read in frame from base 1. CDR1 and CDR2, looked up from the germline V gene, are SGDLS and YYNGEE. V is trimmed back by 4 bases and J by 15 bases, and the junction contains 8 bases that no gene match accounts for. From each donor, a single peripheral blood sample of approximately 0.11 L on average was drawn into heparinised tubes. Using a panel that included CD45RO, CCR7, CD25, CD127, CD95 and CD27, naive, central memory, regulatory and stem cell-like memory CD4+ T cells were sorted on a BD FACSAria II. All sorted populations exceeded 98% purity. PBMCs were isolated immediately by Lymphoprep density gradient centrifugation and stained directly without culture. To minimize batch effects, samples were stained and sorted in pairs, one healthy donor with one patient per experiment.

The entire isolated RNA was reverse transcribed using the High Capacity cDNA Reverse Transcription Kit, and thus expressed TCRB transcripts were sequenced. Deep immunoSEQ sequencing was performed on naive, central memory and regulatory T cell samples, with an average of roughly 3.3 million total reads per sample. After sorted cells were lysed in RLT buffer, RNA was extracted with DNase-treated RNeasy Micro or Mini kits, with the choice depending on cell number. To prevent cross-contamination, each cell subset was processed individually, whereas patient and healthy donor samples were processed jointly. The immunoSEQ multiplex PCR was used to amplify TCRB sequences from cDNA, generating 87-bp fragments that spanned the CDR3 region. Amplicons were sequenced on the Illumina HiSeq platform. The authors processed their data as follows. PCR bias was computationally corrected using synthetic template baselines, reads within Hamming distance 2 were collapsed, and singletons that could not be merged were discarded. Reads were aligned against IMGT so that V, D and J genes, CDR3 length and insertions or deletions at six rearrangement sites could be assigned. Clonotype counts were normalized to sorted cell number within each subset before computing true diversity and Gini coefficients with the tcR R package. The overlap coefficient, calculated on TCRB nucleotide sequences, was used to measure repertoire sharing. Out-of-frame TCRB sequences from naive cells were analyzed to stand in for the pre-selection repertoire. Drawn from immuneACCESS, this table holds only the in-frame rearrangements with V and J called that TCRdb kept. Clones are partly lost; checked studies trace under half to an unresolved V gene and leave the rest unexplained. That table furnishes V, J and clone size, whereas the DNA furnished D and trimming. In this sample the table shows 200,000 to 300,000 clones, roughly 20% of which occur a single time. Together, the top ten hold around 0.03% of the sample.

This receptor was taken from a woman in her thirties or forties with type 1 diabetes. Recombination joined TRBV9 with TRBJ1-4; TRBD1 lines up with 8 middle nucleotides. Sequencing was done on a sample of naive CD4+ T cells from blood. The cell subset or site label for this specimen denotes: true naive CD4+ T cells. The nucleotide sequence reads TGTGCCAGCAGCCCTGGGACAGGATTGGTGTTTTTT. Translated, it gives CASSPGTGLVFF.